This T cell receptor beta chain was documented in a study of post-analysis software for immune sequencing data. At the level of the study: The courses of disease that were included comprised relapsing-remitting, secondary progressive and progressive-relapsing multiple sclerosis. General study results and limits: Significantly lower normalized Chao1 diversity was seen in multiple sclerosis patients than in controls. Batch-mates among the samples co-clustered strongly by F measure.

Prepared libraries of TCR beta cDNA carried unique molecular identifiers. About 500,000 cDNA molecules came from 1 to 10 million T cells. One entry per CDR3 protein results from TCRdb running MiXCR on the PCR reads. This sample has some 690,000 distinct CDR3 sequences, with about 27% found just once. Concerning this clonotype itself: Antigen unknown.

Specimen: blood. The TCR originated in a girl under 18 with multiple sclerosis.

CDR3 amino acids: CAISVGRGADEQFF. The CDR3 DNA sequence: TGTGCCATCAGTGTCGGCAGGGGGGCCGATGAGCAGTTCTTC. This rearrangement joins TRBV10-3 to TRBJ2-1; weak D call: TRBD1 (7 bases). Germline V gives CDR1 ENHRY, CDR2 SYGVKD. The CDR3 is 14 amino acids. V was trimmed by 4 bases and J by 8 bases, leaving 15 bases between them.